Listed below are T cell receptor beta chains from one sample, sequenced in a study of blood T cell repertoires in COVID-19. The repertoire was sequenced with immunoSEQ multiplex PCR; TCRdb's copy has only in-frame clones and lacks some. Of 130,000 to 150,000 clones listed, more than 70% are singletons. The source material was peripheral blood. The receptor set was obtained from a man between 45 and 60 years old with active or convalescent COVID-19. Each CDR3 is given with its conserved first and last residue. The order of the fields is CDR3 length, D gene, J gene, V gene, CDR3 protein. A D gene is named only where the DNA matches it firmly.

CDR3 length: 16
D gene: NA
J gene: TRBJ1-4
V gene: TRBV18
CDR3 protein: CASSPPNPATNEKLFF

CDR3 length: 15
D gene: TRBD2
J gene: TRBJ2-5
V gene: TRBV5-1
CDR3 protein: CASSLGAGGLETQYF

CDR3 length: 15
D gene: TRBD2
J gene: TRBJ2-1
V gene: TRBV27
CDR3 protein: CASSLVSGSYNEQFF

CDR3 length: 16
D gene: NA
J gene: TRBJ1-1
V gene: TRBV5-1
CDR3 protein: CASSSSRGGLNTEAFF

CDR3 length: 16
D gene: NA
J gene: TRBJ2-1
V gene: TRBV7-9
CDR3 protein: CASSRAERGLYNEQFF

CDR3 length: 13
D gene: NA
J gene: TRBJ1-1
V gene: TRBV12-3/TRBV12-4
CDR3 protein: CASSLWRGTEAFF

CDR3 length: 12
D gene: NA
J gene: TRBJ2-5
V gene: TRBV5-1
CDR3 protein: CASSLSGETQYF

CDR3 length: 13
D gene: NA
J gene: TRBJ1-5
V gene: TRBV27
CDR3 protein: CASSSSSNQPQHF

CDR3 length: 16
D gene: TRBD2
J gene: TRBJ2-3
V gene: TRBV11-3
CDR3 protein: CASSLGTSGSSDTQYF

CDR3 length: 16
D gene: TRBD2
J gene: TRBJ2-3
V gene: TRBV7-9
CDR3 protein: CASSLAQGGRTDTQYF

CDR3 length: 17
D gene: TRBD2
J gene: TRBJ2-2
V gene: TRBV5-4
CDR3 protein: CASSVPSGRALAGELFF

CDR3 length: 13
D gene: TRBD1
J gene: TRBJ1-1
V gene: TRBV7-3
CDR3 protein: CASSVDRDTEAFF

CDR3 length: 15
D gene: TRBD1
J gene: TRBJ1-2
V gene: TRBV6-2/TRBV6-3
CDR3 protein: CASSSGTGLNYGYTF

CDR3 length: 13
D gene: NA
J gene: TRBJ1-1
V gene: TRBV18
CDR3 protein: CASSLRVGGEAFF

CDR3 length: 15
D gene: TRBD1
J gene: TRBJ1-6
V gene: TRBV28
CDR3 protein: CASSTGTGNNSPLHF

CDR3 length: 15
D gene: TRBD1
J gene: TRBJ2-7
V gene: TRBV5-6
CDR3 protein: CASSLDRGSWFEQYF

CDR3 length: 14
D gene: TRBD2
J gene: TRBJ2-1
V gene: TRBV11-3
CDR3 protein: CASSLGGSYNEQFF

CDR3 length: 12
D gene: NA
J gene: TRBJ2-7
V gene: TRBV10-3
CDR3 protein: CAISDLSYEQYF

CDR3 length: 14
D gene: NA
J gene: TRBJ2-7
V gene: TRBV5-1
CDR3 protein: CASSLRQSAYEQYF

CDR3 length: 15
D gene: TRBD1
J gene: TRBJ2-3
V gene: TRBV5-1
CDR3 protein: CASSLGQGVTDTQYF

CDR3 length: 16
D gene: TRBD1
J gene: TRBJ2-3
V gene: TRBV27
CDR3 protein: CASSLLPGTGLGTQYF

CDR3 length: 13
D gene: NA
J gene: TRBJ1-1
V gene: TRBV19
CDR3 protein: CASRVRQASEAFF

CDR3 length: 12
D gene: NA
J gene: TRBJ2-1
V gene: TRBV7-2
CDR3 protein: CASSSRGNEQFF

CDR3 length: 17
D gene: TRBD2
J gene: TRBJ2-1
V gene: TRBV7-9
CDR3 protein: CASSSNSGDLRTSEQFF

CDR3 length: 15
D gene: TRBD1
J gene: TRBJ1-2
V gene: TRBV7-3
CDR3 protein: CASSLTTGGADGYTF

CDR3 length: 15
D gene: NA
J gene: TRBJ1-1
V gene: TRBV24-1
CDR3 protein: CATSDFRGGRTEAFF

CDR3 length: 15
D gene: NA
J gene: TRBJ2-3
V gene: TRBV6-4
CDR3 protein: CASSVDATSTDTQYF

CDR3 length: 13
D gene: NA
J gene: TRBJ2-5
V gene: TRBV7-9
CDR3 protein: CATAPGTLETQYF

CDR3 length: 14
D gene: TRBD1
J gene: TRBJ1-6
V gene: TRBV30
CDR3 protein: CAWSVRDRGSPLHF

CDR3 length: 14
D gene: TRBD2
J gene: TRBJ2-5
V gene: TRBV5-1
CDR3 protein: CASSLTSVGETQYF

CDR3 length: 15
D gene: TRBD2
J gene: TRBJ2-1
V gene: TRBV11-3
CDR3 protein: CASSLSGGWNNEQFF

CDR3 length: 13
D gene: TRBD1
J gene: TRBJ1-1
V gene: TRBV30
CDR3 protein: CAWGETGFTEAFF

CDR3 length: 15
D gene: NA
J gene: TRBJ2-3
V gene: TRBV7-3
CDR3 protein: CASSGRGAPGDTQYF

CDR3 length: 14
D gene: NA
J gene: TRBJ2-1
V gene: TRBV28
CDR3 protein: CASSSGSLYNERFF

CDR3 length: 14
D gene: NA
J gene: TRBJ2-3
V gene: TRBV6-5
CDR3 protein: CASSLATSTDTQYF